A selection of T cell receptor beta chains follows, all from one sample in a study of blood T cell repertoires in COVID-19. Only in-frame clones appear in the TCRdb table, and some are missing; sequencing was by immunoSEQ multiplex PCR. The data hold tens of thousands of clones, with 80% observed a single time. Specimen: peripheral blood. These receptors all come from a human donor in a cohort sampled during active COVID-19. Both conserved end residues are part of each CDR3. The order of the fields is clone size, V gene, J gene, D gene, CDR3 DNA, CDR3 protein. A D gene is named only where the DNA matches it firmly. Clone size, where shown, is once, few, many, or a class for clones that have expanded.

clone_size: .
v_call: TRBV19
j_call: TRBJ1-5
d_call: TRBD1
cdr3_nt: TGTGCCAGTAGTATAGGGAACAGGGGGCCTCAGCCCCAGCATTTT
cdr3_aa: CASSIGNRGPQPQHF

clone_size: .
v_call: TRBV5-4
j_call: TRBJ2-1
d_call: .
cdr3_nt: TGTGCCAGCACCCACGCCGGAGCCAGGGGTGATGAGCAGTTCTTC
cdr3_aa: CASTHAGARGDEQFF

clone_size: many
v_call: TRBV4-2
j_call: TRBJ2-7
d_call: TRBD2
cdr3_nt: TGTGCCAGCAGCCATGGCTCGGGGGGCTCCTACGAGCAGTACTTC
cdr3_aa: CASSHGSGGSYEQYF

clone_size: .
v_call: TRBV5-3
j_call: TRBJ1-4
d_call: TRBD1
cdr3_nt: TGTGCCAGAAGCTGCCCGGGACAGGGGTTCGAAAAACTGTTTTTT
cdr3_aa: CARSCPGQGFEKLFF

clone_size: .
v_call: TRBV5-8
j_call: TRBJ1-4
d_call: .
cdr3_nt: TGTGCCAGCAGCTCCTATTCTCGACAGACCAGACAACTGTTTTTT
cdr3_aa: CASSSYSRQTRQLFF

clone_size: .
v_call: TRBV2
j_call: TRBJ2-1
d_call: TRBD2
cdr3_nt: TGTGCCAGCAGCCCGGGGAGGGCGCTGGGCGATGAGCAGTTCTTC
cdr3_aa: CASSPGRALGDEQFF

clone_size: few
v_call: TRBV5-1
j_call: TRBJ1-1
d_call: .
cdr3_nt: TGCGCCAGCAGCTTGGACAGGCCGAGCACTGAAGCTTTCTTT
cdr3_aa: CASSLDRPSTEAFF

clone_size: .
v_call: TRBV6-2/TRBV6-3
j_call: TRBJ2-6
d_call: TRBD2
cdr3_nt: TGTGCCAGCAGCACTAGCGGGGGATCTGGGGCCAACGTCCTGACTTTC
cdr3_aa: CASSTSGGSGANVLTF

clone_size: .
v_call: TRBV30
j_call: TRBJ2-1
d_call: .
cdr3_nt: TGTGCCTGGAAGTTATGGGGGGACTACAATGAGCAGTTCTTC
cdr3_aa: CAWKLWGDYNEQFF

clone_size: .
v_call: TRBV5-4
j_call: TRBJ1-1
d_call: .
cdr3_nt: TGTGCCAGCAGCTTGGGCCTCAGGGTCACAGACACTGAAGCTTTCTTT
cdr3_aa: CASSLGLRVTDTEAFF

clone_size: .
v_call: TRBV28
j_call: TRBJ1-1
d_call: .
cdr3_nt: TGTGCCAGCAGTCAAGCTAGGAAGAACACTGAAGCTTTCTTT
cdr3_aa: CASSQARKNTEAFF

clone_size: .
v_call: TRBV2
j_call: TRBJ2-7
d_call: TRBD1
cdr3_nt: TGTGCCAGCAGGGAGTCCTGGGACAGACCCTACGAGCAGTACTTC
cdr3_aa: CASRESWDRPYEQYF

clone_size: .
v_call: TRBV18
j_call: TRBJ2-1
d_call: TRBD2
cdr3_nt: TGTGCCAGCTCATCGACTAGCGGGTCCTACAATGAGCAGTTCTTC
cdr3_aa: CASSSTSGSYNEQFF